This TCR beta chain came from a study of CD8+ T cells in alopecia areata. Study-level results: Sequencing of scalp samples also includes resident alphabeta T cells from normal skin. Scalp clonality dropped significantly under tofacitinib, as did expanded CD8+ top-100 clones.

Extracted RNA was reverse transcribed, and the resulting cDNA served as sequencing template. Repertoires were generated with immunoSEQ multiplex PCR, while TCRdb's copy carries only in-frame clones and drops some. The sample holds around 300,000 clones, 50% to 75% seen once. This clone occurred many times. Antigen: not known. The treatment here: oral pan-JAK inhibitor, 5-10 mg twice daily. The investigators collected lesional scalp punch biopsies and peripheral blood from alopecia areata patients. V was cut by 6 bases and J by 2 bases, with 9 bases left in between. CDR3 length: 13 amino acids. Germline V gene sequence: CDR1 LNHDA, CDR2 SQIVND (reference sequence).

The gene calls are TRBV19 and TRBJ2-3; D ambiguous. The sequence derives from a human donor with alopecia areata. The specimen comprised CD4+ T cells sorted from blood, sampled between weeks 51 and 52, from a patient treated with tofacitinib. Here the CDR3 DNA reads TGTGCCAGTAGCTACACGATCACAGATACGCAGTATTTT. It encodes CASSYTITDTQYF.